The rows below give T cell receptor beta chains drawn from one sample of a study of vaccination effects on CD4 cells after COVID-19. Sequenced by immunoSEQ multiplex PCR; TCRdb stores in-frame clones only, minus some. The data show 42,000 or so clones, with 72% seen just once and over 8.5% held by the top ten. Their target antigens are unknown. The sample in question was CD4+ T cells from PBMCs cultured without peptide, obtained after COVID-19 vaccination. Every receptor here comes from a human donor who received a COVID-19 vaccine. Each CDR3 is given with its conserved first and last residue. Fields, in order: clone size, D gene, V gene, J gene, CDR3 protein, CDR3 DNA. A D gene is named only where the DNA matches it firmly. The size of a clone is reported for some rows only, either as once, few or many, or as a class for expanded clones.

abundance: -; d_gene: -; v_gene: TRBV6-5; j_gene: TRBJ1-1; CDR3aa: CASSYSGLNTEAFF; CDR3nt: TGTGCCAGCAGTTACTCGGGTCTGAACACTGAAGCTTTCTTT
abundance: -; d_gene: -; v_gene: TRBV9; j_gene: TRBJ2-3; CDR3aa: CASSVALITDTQYF; CDR3nt: TGTGCCAGCAGCGTAGCTTTGATCACAGATACGCAGTATTTT
abundance: -; d_gene: -; v_gene: TRBV18; j_gene: TRBJ2-7; CDR3aa: CASSQLPGRSSYEQYF; CDR3nt: TGTGCCAGCTCGCAATTACCGGGACGGAGCTCCTACGAGCAGTACTTC
abundance: once; d_gene: -; v_gene: TRBV2; j_gene: TRBJ1-1; CDR3aa: CASREDPTEAFF; CDR3nt: TGTGCCAGCAGGGAGGACCCCACTGAAGCTTTCTTT
abundance: -; d_gene: TRBD1; v_gene: TRBV18; j_gene: TRBJ1-5; CDR3aa: CASSPGTGGNQPQHF; CDR3nt: TGTGCCAGCTCACCGGGGACAGGGGGCAATCAGCCCCAGCATTTT
abundance: few; d_gene: TRBD1; v_gene: TRBV11-2; j_gene: TRBJ1-2; CDR3aa: CASRATGGTYGYTF; CDR3nt: TGTGCCAGCAGGGCCACAGGGGGCACGTATGGCTACACCTTC
abundance: -; d_gene: -; v_gene: TRBV28; j_gene: TRBJ1-5; CDR3aa: CASSPSNQPQHF; CDR3nt: TGTGCCAGCAGCCCCAGCAATCAGCCCCAGCATTTT
abundance: -; d_gene: -; v_gene: TRBV5-6; j_gene: TRBJ2-3; CDR3aa: CASSSPTKGGTDTQYF; CDR3nt: TGTGCCAGCAGCTCACCGACGAAGGGTGGAACAGATACGCAGTATTTT
abundance: -; d_gene: -; v_gene: TRBV30; j_gene: TRBJ1-3; CDR3aa: CAWSVGSGNTIYF; CDR3nt: TGTGCCTGGAGTGTAGGTTCGGGAAACACCATATATTTT
abundance: -; d_gene: TRBD2; v_gene: TRBV5-1; j_gene: TRBJ2-2; CDR3aa: CASSFGLAGGNTGELFF; CDR3nt: TGCGCCAGCAGCTTCGGACTAGCGGGGGGGAACACCGGGGAGCTGTTTTTT
abundance: -; d_gene: TRBD1; v_gene: TRBV7-8; j_gene: TRBJ1-1; CDR3aa: CASSPHRGRNTEAFF; CDR3nt: TGTGCCAGCAGCCCGCACAGGGGGCGAAACACTGAAGCTTTCTTT
abundance: few; d_gene: -; v_gene: TRBV5-8; j_gene: TRBJ2-2; CDR3aa: CASSKRWGANTGELFF; CDR3nt: TGTGCCAGCAGCAAAAGATGGGGGGCGAACACCGGGGAGCTGTTTTTT
abundance: -; d_gene: TRBD1; v_gene: TRBV6-6; j_gene: TRBJ1-3; CDR3aa: CASSRQGSGNTIYF; CDR3nt: TGTGCCAGCAGTCGACAGGGGTCTGGAAACACCATATATTTT
abundance: once; d_gene: -; v_gene: TRBV10-1; j_gene: TRBJ1-1; CDR3aa: CASRAGSNTEAFF; CDR3nt: TGCGCCAGCAGGGCAGGTTCGAACACTGAAGCTTTCTTT
abundance: -; d_gene: -; v_gene: TRBV2; j_gene: TRBJ1-5; CDR3aa: CASSSEDSRNQPQHF; CDR3nt: TGTGCCAGCAGTTCCGAAGACTCTAGAAATCAGCCCCAGCATTTT
abundance: few; d_gene: -; v_gene: TRBV6-1; j_gene: TRBJ1-2; CDR3aa: CASSELWGAQGYTF; CDR3nt: TGTGCCAGCAGTGAATTGTGGGGGGCACAGGGCTACACCTTC
abundance: few; d_gene: -; v_gene: TRBV10-2; j_gene: TRBJ1-2; CDR3aa: CASSEFDNNYGYTF; CDR3nt: TGCGCCAGCAGTGAGTTCGACAATAACTATGGCTACACCTTC
abundance: -; d_gene: -; v_gene: TRBV7-8; j_gene: TRBJ2-5; CDR3aa: CASSLAVTQETQYF; CDR3nt: TGTGCCAGCAGCTTAGCTGTGACGCAAGAGACCCAGTACTTC
abundance: -; d_gene: TRBD1; v_gene: TRBV18; j_gene: TRBJ2-5; CDR3aa: CASSPGTGRETQYF; CDR3nt: TGTGCCAGCTCACCGGGGACAGGGCGAGAGACCCAGTACTTC